The 26 T cell receptor beta chains below were found in one sample sequenced in a study of blood T cell repertoires in COVID-19. Data came from immunoSEQ multiplex PCR; TCRdb stores just in-frame clones and leaves some out. The sample lists 130,000 to 150,000 clones; around four fifths were seen once. The specimen was peripheral blood. Receptor source: a woman aged 40 to 50 with active or convalescent COVID-19.

The rearrangement links TRBV30 to TRBJ1-2; 8 bases are shared with TRBD1. V lost 0 bases to trimming and J lost 2 bases; unmatched junction nucleotides: 11. In germline, CDR1 is GTSNPN, CDR2 SVGIG (reference sequence). CDR3 length equals 17 residues. The CDR3 sequence is CAWSVLGAGGGNYGYTF. CDR3 nucleotide sequence: TGTGCCTGGAGTGTACTGGGCGCAGGGGGCGGAAACTATGGCTACACCTTC.

The chain has TRBV19 and TRBJ1-1; D is unresolved. Germline V gene data show CDR1 as LNHDA and CDR2 as SQIVND (reference sequence). Trimming removed 5 bases from V and 1 base from J, with 11 bases in between. CDR3 size: 14 residues. Written as DNA, the CDR3 is TGTGCCAGTAGTCCGGTGGAGACGAACACTGAAGCTTTCTTT. Encoded protein: CASSPVETNTEAFF.

The V gene is TRBV4-1, the J gene TRBJ1-2; D uncertain. The CDR3 contains 12 residues. The germline gives CDR1 MGHRA, CDR2 YSYEKL. Trimming took 1 base from V and 8 from J, leaving 8 bases between them. Here the CDR3 DNA reads TGCGCCAGCAGCCAAGCTCTTCTAGGCTACACCTTC. It codes for CASSQALLGYTF.

This clone was seen once. This chain joins TRBV23-1 and TRBJ1-4; TRBD1 matches 7 bases. TRBV23-1 is given ORF status, its function remaining uncertain. V was clipped by 3 bases and J by 0 bases; unmatched bases: 4. CDR3 size: 16 residues. DNA for the CDR3: TGCGCCAGCAGTCAGGCGGGACAGACAACTAATGAAAAACTGTTTTTT. Amino acids: CASSQAGQTTNEKLFF.

The chain recombines TRBV3-1 (or the pseudogene TRBV3-2) with TRBJ2-1; 10 bases fit TRBD2. The junction had 6 bases not matched to a gene; V was cut back by 4 bases and J by 6 bases. The CDR3 has 15 amino acids. Germline lookup yields CDR1 LGHDT and CDR2 YNNKEL (reference sequence). CDR3 residues: CASSLTASGSNEQFF. In DNA form, the CDR3 reads TGTGCCAGCAGCCTAACGGCTAGCGGGAGCAATGAGCAGTTCTTC.

This sequence joins TRBV27 and TRBJ1-1; no clear D. The CDR3 is made up of 13 amino acids. With 3 bases removed from V and 7 bases from J, the gap between germline ends came to 12 bases. Germline CDR1 is MNHEY and CDR2 is SMNVEV (reference sequence). This CDR3 reads CASSFRRGSEAFF. CDR3 bases: TGTGCCAGCAGTTTTAGGCGGGGAAGTGAAGCTTTCTTT.

V gene TRBV30 combines with J gene TRBJ1-5; D is ambiguous. V lost 2 bases and J 7 bases, leaving 18 bases between the germline ends. The CDR3 is 15 amino acids. Germline V CDR1 and CDR2: GTSNPN, SVGIG (reference sequence). CDR3 residues: CAWSRERVTGQPQHF. The CDR3 bases are TGTGCCTGGAGTCGGGAGAGGGTGACGGGGCAGCCCCAGCATTTT.

The chain recombines TRBV19 with TRBJ1-3, with unresolved D. There are 15 residues in the CDR3. Germline CDR1 reads LNHDA; CDR2 reads SQIVND (reference sequence). V shed 6 bases and J shed 4 bases, with 16 bases lying between them. CDR3 sequence (DNA): TGTGCCAGTAGCCTCGGGAGGGCTGCCGGAAACACCATATATTTT. It codes for CASSLGRAAGNTIYF.

This sequence joins TRBV12-3 or TRBV12-4 and TRBJ2-5; D gene uncertain. This CDR3 comprises 13 residues. V was shortened by 2 bases and J by 5 bases, with 9 bases between the two germline ends. In DNA form, the CDR3 reads TGTGCCAGCAGTTTACCCGAGAGTGAGACCCAGTACTTC. Translated: CASSLPESETQYF.

The V gene is TRBV7-9, the J gene TRBJ2-4; D unclear. The CDR3 is 14 amino acids. V shed 1 base and J shed 8 bases, with 12 bases lying between them. CDR1 is SEHNR, CDR2 FQNEAQ, per germline (reference sequence). DNA of the CDR3: TGTGCCAGCAGCTTAGATGGGCCCCGAGACATTCAGTACTTC. As protein: CASSLDGPRDIQYF.

The chain has TRBV6-5 and TRBJ2-7, with a weak D call TRBD1 (6 bases). V was cut by 5 bases and J by 4 bases, with 18 bases left in between. This CDR3 has 15 residues. Looked up from germline, CDR1 is MNHEY and CDR2 is SVGAGI. CDR3 nucleotide sequence: TGTGCCAGCAGTAACCCGGGACAACCCCCGTACGAGCAGTACTTC. The encoded protein is CASSNPGQPPYEQYF.

This sequence joins TRBV9 and TRBJ2-1; TRBD2 matches 14 bases. The CDR3 extends over 16 amino acids. Per the germline V gene, CDR1 is SGDLS and CDR2 is YYNGEE. Trimming at V came to 4 bases and at J to 8 bases, leaving 8 bases not matched to a gene. The chain's CDR3 is CASSPTTSGRADEQFF. The CDR3 DNA follows: TGTGCCAGCAGCCCCACGACTAGCGGGAGGGCGGATGAGCAGTTCTTC.

V is TRBV7-9 and J is TRBJ2-7, with 8 bases aligning to TRBD1. CDR1 and CDR2 (germline): SEHNR, FQNEAQ (reference sequence). There are 16 residues in the CDR3. Trimming cost V 0 bases and J 2 bases; bases outside gene matches: 6. The CDR3 region has the DNA TGTGCCAGCAGCTTAGCGCTCCAGGGGGCGACCTACGAGCAGTACTTC. As protein: CASSLALQGATYEQYF.

The genes are TRBV10-2 and TRBJ1-4, with no clear D. The length of the CDR3 is 16 residues. The germline V gene has CDR1 WSHSY and CDR2 SAAADI. Trimming took off 6 bases at V and 0 bases at J, with 14 bases between the two ends. Here the CDR3 DNA reads TGCGCCAGCAGGGCCCTAGACGGTGCAACTAATGAAAAACTGTTTTTT. It yields the protein CASRALDGATNEKLFF.

This chain joins TRBV6-5 and TRBJ1-1, with a tentative D call TRBD1 (6 bases). The germline V gene has CDR1 MNHEY and CDR2 SVGAGI. The germline V and J ends were trimmed by 4 bases and 5 bases, with 11 bases remaining between them. The CDR3 runs to 13 residues. The CDR3 protein is CASSWSTGTEAFF. CDR3 nucleotides: TGTGCCAGCAGTTGGTCGACAGGAACTGAAGCTTTCTTT.

The genes are TRBV28 and TRBJ2-3; 9 bases match TRBD2. V shed 7 bases and J 5 bases; nucleotides not matched to a gene: 7. Germline CDR1 is MDHEN and CDR2 is SYDVKM. This CDR3 has 14 residues. The CDR3 spells CASTVAGEGDTQYF. The CDR3 DNA sequence: TGTGCCAGCACAGTAGCGGGAGAGGGAGATACGCAGTATTTT.

The J gene is TRBJ1-2, the V gene TRBV20-1; 9 bases fit TRBD1. The CDR3 spans 13 residues. With 3 bases clipped from V and 7 bases from J, the junction kept 6 bases outside the gene matches. Per germline, CDR1 DFQATT and CDR2 SNEGSKA (reference sequence). CDR3 bases: TGCAGTGCTAGTGGGGACAGGGTGCGTGGCTACACCTTC. Protein product: CSASGDRVRGYTF.

The chain recombines TRBV9 with TRBJ1-2; 7 positions match TRBD1. Germline loops: CDR1 SGDLS, CDR2 YYNGEE. The CDR3 spans 14 residues. The V and J ends lost 2 bases and 4 bases, in that order; junction bases with no gene match: 5. This CDR3 is CASSVARDSYGYTF. The CDR3 nucleotides are TGTGCCAGCAGCGTCGCCCGGGACAGCTATGGCTACACCTTC.

This chain joins TRBV28 and TRBJ2-1; 9 nucleotides match TRBD1. This CDR3 is 15 amino acids long. The germline gives CDR1 MDHEN, CDR2 SYDVKM. The trim removed 2 bases at V and 7 bases at J, leaving 6 bases unmatched. CDR3 amino acids: CASSLPDRGGNEQFF. For the CDR3, the DNA is TGTGCCAGCAGTTTACCCGACAGGGGGGGAAATGAGCAGTTCTTC.

V is TRBV10-3 and J is TRBJ1-1; D is perhaps TRBD1 (5 bases). Trimming removed 2 bases at V and 6 bases at J, with 10 bases between. CDR3 length equals 13 residues. In germline, CDR1 is ENHRY, CDR2 SYGVKD. The CDR3 DNA reads as TGTGCCATCAGTGAGGAGACAGCCTCTGAAGCTTTCTTT. This sequence encodes CAISEETASEAFF.

The chain joins TRBV11-2 to TRBJ1-1, with D perhaps TRBD1 (6 bases). Germline V gives CDR1 SGHAT, CDR2 FQNNGV. The CDR3 runs to 15 residues. Trimming stripped 1 base from V and 6 bases from J, with 15 bases between. CDR3 amino acids: CASSLVTGQGPEAFF. The CDR3 DNA is TGTGCCAGCAGCTTAGTCACAGGGCAAGGGCCTGAAGCTTTCTTT.

The chain joins TRBV10-3 to TRBJ1-2; D is uncertain. Trimming pared 2 bases from V and 2 bases from J, leaving 3 bases between. The germline gives CDR1 ENHRY, CDR2 SYGVKD. There are 12 residues in the CDR3. The CDR3 DNA sequence: TGTGCCATCAGTGAGGAGAACTATGGCTACACCTTC. Translated: CAISEENYGYTF.

This clone occurred a few times. In DNA, the CDR3 is TGTGCCAGCAGCTTGGCAGGGCAGTATGGCTACACCTTC. Translated: CASSLAGQYGYTF. V usage is TRBV5-6 and J usage is TRBJ1-2; weak D call: TRBD1 (5 bases). CDR1 is SGHDT and CDR2 is YYEEEE in the germline V gene. V was cut by 0 bases and J by 5 bases, with 8 bases left in between. This CDR3 is 13 amino acids long. Full variable domain (outside the CDR3, taken from reference TRBV5-6 and TRBJ1-2): DAGVTQSPTHLIKTRGQQVTLRCSPKSGHDTVSWYQQALGQGPQFIFQYYEEEERQRGNFPDRFSGHQFPNYSSELNVNALLLGDSALYLCASSLAGQYGYTFGSGTRLTVV.

This chain joins TRBV11-2 and TRBJ2-3; D is unresolved. The ends were cut back, 10 bases at V and 3 bases at J, with 8 bases in the middle. The germline V gene encodes CDR1 SGHAT and CDR2 FQNNGV. This CDR3 region has 11 residues. The CDR3 sequence: CATRETDTQYF. CDR3 coding DNA: TGTGCCACCAGAGAGACAGATACGCAGTATTTT.

This sequence joins TRBV7-9 and TRBJ2-7, with 8 bases lining up with TRBD2. V lost 10 bases, J lost 5 bases, and 10 bases stayed unmatched. Germline V gene lookup returns CDR1 SEHNR and CDR2 FQNEAQ (reference sequence). The CDR3 contains 13 residues. CDR3 nucleotide sequence: TGTGCCATTTCGGGAGGGGCGCCACACGAGCAGTACTTC. This encodes CAISGGAPHEQYF.

This clone was counted a few times. This rearrangement joins TRBV30 to TRBJ1-5; D not resolved. This CDR3 spans 13 amino acids. The germline gives CDR1 GTSNPN, CDR2 SVGIG (reference sequence). V was cut by 4 bases and J by 4 bases, with 11 bases left in between. The CDR3 here is CAWTPQPNQPQHF. The CDR3 DNA sequence: TGTGCCTGGACCCCACAGCCAAATCAGCCCCAGCATTTT. Drawing the rest from reference TRBV30 and TRBJ1-5, the complete variable domain is SQTIHQWPATLVQPVGSPLSLECTVEGTSNPNLYWYRQAAGRGLQLLFYSVGIGQISSEVPQNLSASRPQDRQFILSSKKLLLSDSGFYLCAWTPQPNQPQHFGDGTRLSIL.